This T cell receptor (beta chain) originates from a study of neurological immune-mediated disorders. Looking at the study overall: Secondary progressive disease was present in 3, and relapsing-remitting disease in some 30, of the approximately 35 multiple sclerosis patients.

This CDR3 spans 15 amino acids. Looked up from germline, CDR1 is MNHEY and CDR2 is SMNVEV (reference sequence). To note about this clonotype: At one of its ends the junction is not consistent with the germline gene, which may arise from a read error.

The making of cDNA relied on 5'RACE with 10-nucleotide random UMIs. Each CDR3 protein gets one entry after TCRdb re-called the 5' RACE reads with MiXCR. This sample yields 65,000 to 90,000 distinct CDR3 sequences, of which 5% to 5.5% are seen a single time; roughly 2.2% belongs to the top ten. The clonotype originates from a woman in her thirties with multiple sclerosis. Sample: PBMCs. This chain joins TRBV27 and TRBJ1-6; possible D gene TRBD1, 5 bases. The CDR3 DNA is TGTGCCAGCAGTCAGGGTACGGGCGGTAATTCAACCCTCAACTTT. It encodes CASSQGTGGNSTLNF.